What follows describes a single T cell receptor beta chain. Its antigen specificity is not known. One base away there is no much larger clone; base qualities are not given. The sample comes from a study of blood T cell repertoires in COVID-19 (dated by TCRdb to between 2020 and 2021). Regarding the study in general: The collaborator samples originated in the United States, Italy and Spain and spanned the acute and convalescent phases of COVID-19. The prospective study material was composed of cDNA or gDNA derived from T cells, B-cell-depleted T cells, or PBMCs. Subjects who had been exposed to COVID-19, were actively infected with it, or had recovered from it provided the deeply sampled blood TCRbeta repertoires that made up the dataset. A freely available public database, intended as a resource for researchers studying the immune response to SARS-CoV-2, is where the repertoires were released. Samples came from the ongoing ImmuneRACE study (first 160 participants) plus 1,254 subjects from 6 global collaborators. The sample metadata nearly always contained a de-identified subject ID, COVID-19 status, age in years and sex. Where HLA class I and class II types were available, the types were taken from metadata supplied by the sample provider, not from assay-based typing. General study outcomes and caveats: The quantity of clinical and demographic metadata differed by source and by participant and was supplied without curation.

The collaborating institutions used their own protocols to collect whole blood in K2EDTA tubes. Collaborator samples were shipped for TCRbeta analysis as frozen whole blood, isolated PBMCs, or DNA extracted from either sample type. TCRbeta CDR3 regions were amplified from genomic DNA using the immunoSEQ Assay, a bias-controlled multiplex PCR. Per the source publication's procedure: The number of nucleated cells in each sample was estimated from the amplification of reference gene primers within the assay. To quantify the absolute abundance of each unique TCRbeta CDR3 rearrangement, sequence reads were collapsed and filtered. For each sample, productive Simpson clonality was calculated by taking the square root of Simpson's diversity index across productive rearrangements. The immuneACCESS repertoire file appears here via TCRdb, limited to in-frame rearrangements. These files lack a portion of the clones; in checked studies, under half of the deficit traces to unresolved V genes, and the cause of the others is not known. For V, J and clone size, that table is used; D and trimming come from the DNA. The sample table holds hundreds of thousands of clones, of which roughly 80% were seen once. The ten largest clones add up to roughly 10% of the sample.

The junction carries 14 bases between V and J, which are trimmed by 4 bases and 4 bases respectively. There are 14 amino acids in the CDR3, from cysteine to phenylalanine inclusive. The kept DNA is CDR3 alone, 42 bases in frame from the first base. Reading the germline V gene gives CDR1 MGHRA and CDR2 YSYEKL. Sequenced input: peripheral blood. The sequence was collected from an older man with acute or convalescent COVID-19. Recombination connected TRBV4-1 to TRBJ2-7; the D gene remains uncertain. The CDR3 amino acid sequence is: CASSREMGRYEQYF. The nucleotide sequence reads TGCGCCAGCAGCCGAGAGATGGGCAGGTACGAGCAGTACTTC.